A selection of T cell receptor beta chains follows, all from one sample in a study of blood T cells in healthy people across ages. Via MiXCR, TCRdb re-called the 5' RACE reads, giving one row per CDR3 protein. The sample lists roughly 1.5 million distinct CDR3 sequences; 35% to 45% were seen once. The source material was blood. The receptors shown here come from a woman between 18 and 30 years old in good health. CDR3s include the opening cysteine and the closing phenylalanine or tryptophan. The D gene is left open where the match is weak. Rows give clone size only sometimes, using once, few, many, or a class for an expanded clone.

clone_size | d_call | j_call | v_call | cdr3_nt | cdr3_aa
. | TRBD2 | TRBJ2-1 | TRBV19 | TGTGCCAGTAGTATAGGGACTAGCGCTTACAATGAGCAGTTCTTC | CASSIGTSAYNEQFF
. | . | TRBJ1-2 | TRBV25-1 | TGTGCCACCTACAGGGACATGGGCTATGGCTACACCTTC | CATYRDMGYGYTF
. | . | TRBJ2-7 | TRBV6-5 | TGTGCCAGCAGACCCGGACGGGACTACGAGCAGTACTTC | CASRPGRDYEQYF
. | . | TRBJ2-1 | TRBV12-3/TRBV12-4 | TGTGCCAGCAGTTTAGCGTCCAGGGGCCACGAGCAGTTCTTC | CASSLASRGHEQFF
. | . | TRBJ1-6 | TRBV9 | TGTGCCAGCAGCGTTAACAGTTATAATTCACCCCTCCACTTT | CASSVNSYNSPLHF
few | . | TRBJ2-7 | TRBV15 | TGTGCCACCAGCAGAGATGTAGTGAGCTCCTACGAGCAGTACTTC | CATSRDVVSSYEQYF
. | . | TRBJ2-7 | TRBV7-2 | TGTGCCAGCAGCTTAATTAGCGATCCCTACGAGCAGTACTTC | CASSLISDPYEQYF
few | . | TRBJ2-2 | TRBV10-3 | TGTGCCATCAGTGAGTCTAACGGGGAGCTGTTTTTT | CAISESNGELFF
. | TRBD2 | TRBJ2-1 | TRBV28 | TGTGCCAGCAGTTTACGGCGGGGGGGTAACTACAATGAGCAGTTCTTC | CASSLRRGGNYNEQFF
. | TRBD1 | TRBJ2-2 | TRBV29-1 | TGCAGCGTTGAAGATCCTGGGGACAGGGGTTACACCGGGGAGCTGTTTTTT | CSVEDPGDRGYTGELFF
few | TRBD2 | TRBJ2-7 | TRBV6-5 | TGTGCCAGCAGCCATGCTAGCGGTTTCGAGCAGTACTTC | CASSHASGFEQYF
few | TRBD1 | TRBJ2-7 | TRBV15 | TGTGCCACCAGCCTGCGGGACAGGGTGGCCCTCTACGAGCAGTACTTC | CATSLRDRVALYEQYF
. | . | TRBJ2-4 | TRBV6-1 | TGTGCCAGCAGTGAAGGAGCGGAATTGCTAGCCAAAAACATTCAGTACTTC | CASSEGAELLAKNIQYF
. | . | TRBJ2-7 | TRBV7-4 | TGTGCCAGCAGCTTCCACAGGGTCGGCTACGAGCAGTACTTC | CASSFHRVGYEQYF
. | TRBD2 | TRBJ2-7 | TRBV29-1 | TGCAGCGCCCGGACTAGCGGGGGAACCGCCTACGAGCAGTACTTC | CSARTSGGTAYEQYF
many | . | TRBJ2-3 | TRBV29-1 | TGCAGCGTTTACGGGGATACGCAGTATTTT | CSVYGDTQYF
. | . | TRBJ2-5 | TRBV10-2 | TGCGCCAGCAGTCTGCATGGGAAGAATGAGCAGTACTTC | CASSLHGKNEQYF